The present T cell receptor beta chain was sequenced within a study of blood T cell repertoires in COVID-19. Profiling relied on immunoSEQ multiplex PCR, and the TCRdb table lists in-frame clones only, not all of them. The data contain about 400,000 clones, 70% to 90% of them seen just once; the ten biggest clones take up just over 7%. V was clipped by 4 bases and J by 5 bases, with 12 bases between them. The CDR3 loop spans 13 amino acids. Germline V lookup: CDR1 SGHDT, CDR2 YYEEEE. The V gene is TRBV5-6, the J gene TRBJ1-1; TRBD1 might be the D (5 bases). The sample was peripheral blood. This TCR came from a woman aged 55-69 years with COVID-19, enrolled during active disease. CDR3 sequence (DNA): TGTGCCAGCAGCGGAACAGGAGGGACTGAAGCTTTCTTT. It yields the protein CASSGTGGTEAFF.